The T cell receptor beta chain described here comes from a study of blood T cell repertoires in COVID-19. Looking at the study overall: The United States, Italy and Spain supplied acute and convalescent COVID-19 samples. PBMCs, B-cell-depleted T cells, or T cells were the source of the cDNA or gDNA that made up the material.

The germline V gene encodes CDR1 MNHEY and CDR2 SMNVEV (reference sequence). CDR3 size: 13 residues. J was trimmed by 0 bases and V by 6 bases; bases with no gene match: 0. How the authors handled the data: Reference gene primer amplification yielded estimated nucleated cell counts. This table comes from immunoSEQ multiplex PCR, and its TCRdb copy is limited to in-frame clones, with some not included. The DNA was the basis for D and trimming; V, J and clone size are from that table. The sample lists over 85,000 clones, about 80% occurring once. This clone was seen just once. The sequenced sample was peripheral blood. The sequence was obtained from a woman in her 70s with acute or convalescent COVID-19. The V gene is TRBV27, the J gene TRBJ2-3; 7 bases agree with TRBD2. The CDR3: CASRRGSTDTQYF. The CDR3, as DNA: TGTGCCAGCAGGCGGGGGAGCACAGATACGCAGTATTTT.